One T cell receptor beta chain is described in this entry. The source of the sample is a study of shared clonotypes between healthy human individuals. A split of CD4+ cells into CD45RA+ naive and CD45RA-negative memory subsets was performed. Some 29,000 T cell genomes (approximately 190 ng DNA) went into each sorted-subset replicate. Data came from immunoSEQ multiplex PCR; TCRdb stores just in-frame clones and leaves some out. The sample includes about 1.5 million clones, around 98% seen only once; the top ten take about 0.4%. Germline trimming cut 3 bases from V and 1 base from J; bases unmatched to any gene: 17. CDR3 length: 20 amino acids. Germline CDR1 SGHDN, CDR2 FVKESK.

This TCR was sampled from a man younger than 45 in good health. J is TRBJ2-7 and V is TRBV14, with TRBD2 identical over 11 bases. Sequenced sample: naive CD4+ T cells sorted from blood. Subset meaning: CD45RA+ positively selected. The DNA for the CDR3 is TGTGCCAGCAGCCATCTCCAGGGCCGGCTAGCGGGAGGTGTTTCCTACGAGCAGTACTTC. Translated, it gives CASSHLQGRLAGGVSYEQYF.